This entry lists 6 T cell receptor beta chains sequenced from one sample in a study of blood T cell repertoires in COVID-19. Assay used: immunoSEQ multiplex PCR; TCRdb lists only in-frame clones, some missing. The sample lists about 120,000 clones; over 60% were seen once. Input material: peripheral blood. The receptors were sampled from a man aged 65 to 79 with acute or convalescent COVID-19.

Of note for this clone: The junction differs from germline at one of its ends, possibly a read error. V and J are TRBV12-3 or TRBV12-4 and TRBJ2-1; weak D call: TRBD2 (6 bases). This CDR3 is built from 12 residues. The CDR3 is CASSLAGRFLLF. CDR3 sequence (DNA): TGTGCCAGCAGTTTGGCCGGGAGATTTCTACTCTTC.

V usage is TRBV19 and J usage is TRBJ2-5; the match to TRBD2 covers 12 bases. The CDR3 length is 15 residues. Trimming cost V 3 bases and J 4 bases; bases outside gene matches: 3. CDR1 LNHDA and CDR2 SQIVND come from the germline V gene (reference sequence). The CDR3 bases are TGTGCCAGTAGTATCGGACTAGCGGGGCCAGAGACCCAGTACTTC. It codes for CASSIGLAGPETQYF.

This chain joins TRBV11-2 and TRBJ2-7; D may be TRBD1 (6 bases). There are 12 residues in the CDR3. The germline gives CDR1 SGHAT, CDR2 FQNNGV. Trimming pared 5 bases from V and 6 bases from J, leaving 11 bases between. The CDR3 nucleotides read TGTGCCAGCAGCGAACAGGGTACCGAGCAGTACTTC. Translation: CASSEQGTEQYF.

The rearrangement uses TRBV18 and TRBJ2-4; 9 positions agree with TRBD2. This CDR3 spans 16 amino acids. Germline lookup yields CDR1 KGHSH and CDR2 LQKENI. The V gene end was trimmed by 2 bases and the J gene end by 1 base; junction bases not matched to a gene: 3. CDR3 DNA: TGTGCCAGCTCACCAGGGAGCGGGGGGGCCAAAAACATTCAGTACTTC. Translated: CASSPGSGGAKNIQYF. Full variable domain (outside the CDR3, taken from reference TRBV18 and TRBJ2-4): NAGVMQNPRHLVRRRGQEARLRCSPMKGHSHVYWYRQLPEEGLKFMVYLQKENIIDESGMPKERFSAEFPKEGPSILRIQQVVRGDSAAYFCASSPGSGGAKNIQYFGAGTRLSVL.

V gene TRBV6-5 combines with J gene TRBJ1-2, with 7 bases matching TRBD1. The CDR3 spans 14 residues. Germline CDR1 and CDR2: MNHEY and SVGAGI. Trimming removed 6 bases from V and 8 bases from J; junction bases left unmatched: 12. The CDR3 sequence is CASSLDRARGGYTF. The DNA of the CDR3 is TGTGCCAGCAGCCTTGACAGGGCCCGGGGGGGCTACACCTTC.

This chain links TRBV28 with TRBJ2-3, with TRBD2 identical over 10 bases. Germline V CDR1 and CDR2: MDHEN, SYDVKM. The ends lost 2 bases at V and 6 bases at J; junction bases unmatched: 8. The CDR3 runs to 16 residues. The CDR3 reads CASSLRPSGSLDTQYF. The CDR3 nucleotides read TGTGCCAGCAGTTTAAGGCCTAGCGGGAGTCTGGATACGCAGTATTTT. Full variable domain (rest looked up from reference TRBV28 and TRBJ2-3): DVKVTQSSRYLVKRTGEKVFLECVQDMDHENMFWYRQDPGLGLRLIYFSYDVKMKEKGDIPEGYSVSREKKERFSLILESASTNQTSMYLCASSLRPSGSLDTQYFGPGTRLTVL.